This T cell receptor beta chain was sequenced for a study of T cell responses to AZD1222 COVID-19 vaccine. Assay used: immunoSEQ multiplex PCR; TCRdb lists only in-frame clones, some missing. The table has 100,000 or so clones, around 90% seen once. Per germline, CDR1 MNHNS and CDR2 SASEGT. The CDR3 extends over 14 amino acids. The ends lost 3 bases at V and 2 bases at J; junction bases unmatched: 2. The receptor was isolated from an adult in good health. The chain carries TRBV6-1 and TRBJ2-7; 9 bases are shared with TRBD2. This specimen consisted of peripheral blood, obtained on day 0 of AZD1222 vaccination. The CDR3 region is CASSDAGGPYEQYF. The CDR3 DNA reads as TGTGCCAGCAGTGATGCGGGAGGGCCCTACGAGCAGTACTTC.